What follows is one T cell receptor (beta chain) and its context. Repertoires were generated with immunoSEQ multiplex PCR, while TCRdb's copy carries only in-frame clones and drops some. The sample has about 120,000 clones, approximately 71% seen once. These data originate in a study of blood T cell repertoires in COVID-19. The V gene end was trimmed by 7 bases and the J gene end by 6 bases; junction bases not matched to a gene: 9. CDR3 length: 13 amino acids. The germline gives CDR1 MNHEY, CDR2 SMNVEV (reference sequence). The chain recombines TRBV27 with TRBJ2-7; 7 positions agree with TRBD1. The receptor comes from a woman in her 70s with acute or convalescent COVID-19. The source material was peripheral blood. The CDR3 DNA follows: TGTGCCAGCATCCGACAGGGATCTAGCGAGCAGTACTTC. Amino acids: CASIRQGSSEQYF.